The T cell receptor (beta chain) under discussion was sequenced for a study of blood T cell repertoires in COVID-19. Study details: Sources were T cells, B-cell-depleted T cells, or PBMCs; the material itself was cDNA or gDNA.

Germline V gene sequence: CDR1 KGHSH, CDR2 LQKENI. The CDR3 is 15 amino acids. J was trimmed by 12 bases and V by 4 bases; bases with no gene match: 9. Clones were read by immunoSEQ multiplex PCR, and TCRdb kept only the in-frame ones, dropping some. The sample lists roughly 170,000 clones, about 90% occurring once. This clone was counted once. J is TRBJ1-4 and V is TRBV18, with 12 nucleotides matching TRBD1. The sequenced sample consisted of peripheral blood. This sequence was found in a man between 65 and 85 years old with active or convalescent COVID-19. The CDR3 DNA sequence: TGTGCCAGCTCACTTACCGGGACAGGGGGCGAGGAACTGTTTTTT. This codes for CASSLTGTGGEELFF.